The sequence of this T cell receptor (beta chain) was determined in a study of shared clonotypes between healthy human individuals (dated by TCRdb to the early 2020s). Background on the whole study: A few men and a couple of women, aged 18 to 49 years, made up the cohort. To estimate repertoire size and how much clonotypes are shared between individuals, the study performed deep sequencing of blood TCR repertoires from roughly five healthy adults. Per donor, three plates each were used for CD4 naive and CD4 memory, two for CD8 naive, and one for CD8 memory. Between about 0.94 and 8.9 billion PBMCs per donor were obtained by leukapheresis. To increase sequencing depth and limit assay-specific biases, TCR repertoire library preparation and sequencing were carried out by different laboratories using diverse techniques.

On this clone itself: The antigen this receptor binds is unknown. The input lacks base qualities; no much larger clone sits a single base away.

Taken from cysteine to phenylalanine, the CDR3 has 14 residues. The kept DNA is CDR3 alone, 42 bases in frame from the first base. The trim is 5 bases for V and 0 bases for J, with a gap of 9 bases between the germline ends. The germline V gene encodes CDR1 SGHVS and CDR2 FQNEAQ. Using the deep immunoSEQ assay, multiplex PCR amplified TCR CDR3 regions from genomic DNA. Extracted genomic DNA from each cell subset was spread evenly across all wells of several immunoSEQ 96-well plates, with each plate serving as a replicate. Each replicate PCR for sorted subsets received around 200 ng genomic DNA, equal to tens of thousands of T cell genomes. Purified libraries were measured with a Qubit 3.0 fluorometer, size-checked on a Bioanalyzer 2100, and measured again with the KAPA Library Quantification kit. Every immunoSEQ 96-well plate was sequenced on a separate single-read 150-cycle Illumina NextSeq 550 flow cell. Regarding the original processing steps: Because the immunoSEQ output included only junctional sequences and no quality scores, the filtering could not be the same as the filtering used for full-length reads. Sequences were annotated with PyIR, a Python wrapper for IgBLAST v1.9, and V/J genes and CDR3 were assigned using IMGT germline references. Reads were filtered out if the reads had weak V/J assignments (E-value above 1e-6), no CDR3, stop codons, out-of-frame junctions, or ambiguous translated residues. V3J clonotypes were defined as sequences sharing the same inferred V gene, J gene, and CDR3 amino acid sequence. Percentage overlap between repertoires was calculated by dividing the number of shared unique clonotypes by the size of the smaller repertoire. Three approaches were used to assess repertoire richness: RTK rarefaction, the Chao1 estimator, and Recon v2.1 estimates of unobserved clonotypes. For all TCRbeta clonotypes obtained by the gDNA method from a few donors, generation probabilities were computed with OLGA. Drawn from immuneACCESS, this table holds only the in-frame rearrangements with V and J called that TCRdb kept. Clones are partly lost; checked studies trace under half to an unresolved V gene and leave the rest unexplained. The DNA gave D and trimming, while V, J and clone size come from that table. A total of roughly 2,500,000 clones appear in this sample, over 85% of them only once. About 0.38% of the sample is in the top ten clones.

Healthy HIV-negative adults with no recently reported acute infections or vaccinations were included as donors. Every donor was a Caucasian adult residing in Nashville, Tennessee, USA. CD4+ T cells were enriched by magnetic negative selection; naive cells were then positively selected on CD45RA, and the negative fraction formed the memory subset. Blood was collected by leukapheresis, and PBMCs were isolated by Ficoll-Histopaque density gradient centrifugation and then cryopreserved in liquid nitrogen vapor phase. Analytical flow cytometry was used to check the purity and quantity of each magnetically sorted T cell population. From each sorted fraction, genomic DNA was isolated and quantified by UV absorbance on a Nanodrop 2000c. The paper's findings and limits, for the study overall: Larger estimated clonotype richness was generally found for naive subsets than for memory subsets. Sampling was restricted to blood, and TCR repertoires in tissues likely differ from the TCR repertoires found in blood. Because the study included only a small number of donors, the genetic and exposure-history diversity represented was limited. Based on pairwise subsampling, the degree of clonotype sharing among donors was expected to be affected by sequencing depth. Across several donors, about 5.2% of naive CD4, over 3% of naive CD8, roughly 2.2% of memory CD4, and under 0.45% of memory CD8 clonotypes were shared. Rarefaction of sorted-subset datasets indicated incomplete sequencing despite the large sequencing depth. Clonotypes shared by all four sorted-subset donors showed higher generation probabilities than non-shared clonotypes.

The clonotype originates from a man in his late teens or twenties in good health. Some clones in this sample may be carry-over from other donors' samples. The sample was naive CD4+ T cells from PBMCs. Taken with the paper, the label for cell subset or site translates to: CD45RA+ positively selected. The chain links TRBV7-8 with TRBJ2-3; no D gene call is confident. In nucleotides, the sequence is TGTGCCAGCAGCCCGGACGGTAGCACAGATACGCAGTATTTT. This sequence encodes CASSPDGSTDTQYF.